The clone carrying this T cell receptor (beta chain) was counted only a few times. Its matching antigen is unknown. This record belongs to a study of beta chain features in type 1 diabetes. Germline V gene data show CDR1 as SGHVS and CDR2 as FNYEAQ. The CDR3 runs 14 residues. V lost 1 base and J 6 bases, leaving 9 bases between the germline ends. CD4+ naive, central memory, regulatory and stem cell-like memory subsets were isolated by sorting on CD45RO/CCR7/CD25/CD127/CD95/CD27. Every bit of the isolated RNA underwent reverse transcription, so sequencing read expressed TCRB transcripts. Here immunoSEQ multiplex PCR was the method, and the copy in TCRdb shows in-frame clones only, minus some. The sample records roughly 340,000 clones, 10% to 15% being singletons. Study-wide points: Naive, central memory and Treg TCRB repertoires seemed to resemble each other more closely in patients than they did in healthy donors. In all four CD4+ subsets, TCRB CDR3 length was significantly, moderately reduced in type 1 diabetes. Because the template was cDNA, high-expressing cells might be over-represented.

The specimen sequenced was naive CD4+ T cells from blood. V usage is TRBV7-6 and J usage is TRBJ2-2; D is ambiguous. This TCR was sampled from a woman aged 18-30 years with type 1 diabetes. In nucleotides, the CDR3 is TGTGCCAGCAGCTTAGACTGGTACGCCGGGGAGCTGTTTTTT. The encoded protein is CASSLDWYAGELFF.